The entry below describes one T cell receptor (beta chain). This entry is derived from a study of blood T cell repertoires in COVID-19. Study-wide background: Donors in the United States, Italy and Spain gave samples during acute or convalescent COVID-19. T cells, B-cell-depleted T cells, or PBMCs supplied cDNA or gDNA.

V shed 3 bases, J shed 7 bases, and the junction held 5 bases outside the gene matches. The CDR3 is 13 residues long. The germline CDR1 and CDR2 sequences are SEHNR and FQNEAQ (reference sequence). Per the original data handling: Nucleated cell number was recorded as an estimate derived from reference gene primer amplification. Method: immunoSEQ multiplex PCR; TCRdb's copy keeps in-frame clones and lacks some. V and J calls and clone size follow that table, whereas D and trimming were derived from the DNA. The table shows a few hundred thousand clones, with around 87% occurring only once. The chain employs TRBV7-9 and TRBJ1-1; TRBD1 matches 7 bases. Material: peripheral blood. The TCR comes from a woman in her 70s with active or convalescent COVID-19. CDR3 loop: CASSFSTGYEAFF. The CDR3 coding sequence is TGTGCCAGCAGCTTTTCGACAGGGTATGAAGCTTTCTTT. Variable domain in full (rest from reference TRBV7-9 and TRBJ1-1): DTGVSQNPRHKITKRGQNVTFRCDPISEHNRLYWYRQTLGQGPEFLTYFQNEAQLEKSRLLSDRFSAERPKGSFSTLEIQRTEQGDSAMYLCASSFSTGYEAFFGQGTRLTVV.